This T cell receptor (beta chain) was identified in a study of blood T cell repertoires in COVID-19. Study details: COVID-19 samples, acute and convalescent, were from the United States, Italy and Spain. The cDNA or gDNA used as material had been derived from T cells, B-cell-depleted T cells, or PBMCs.

After removal of 1 base from V and 3 bases from J, the junction contained 11 bases not matched to a gene. Per the germline V gene, CDR1 is LNHDA and CDR2 is SQIVND (reference sequence). The CDR3 has 18 amino acids. Original processing notes: Estimation of nucleated cell counts was performed using reference gene primer amplification. Method: immunoSEQ multiplex PCR; TCRdb's copy keeps in-frame clones and lacks some. For V, J and clone size, that table is used; D and trimming come from the DNA. The data show fewer than 200,000 clones, 80% to 90% seen once. V gene TRBV19 combines with J gene TRBJ2-7; 11 nucleotides match TRBD1. This sequence was found in a woman of 80 years or more with acute or convalescent COVID-19. The sequencing sample was made of peripheral blood. CDR3 bases: TGTGCCAGTAGTATAGCCGCGGGACAGGGGGTGACGGTCTACGAGCAGTACTTC. This codes for CASSIAAGQGVTVYEQYF.